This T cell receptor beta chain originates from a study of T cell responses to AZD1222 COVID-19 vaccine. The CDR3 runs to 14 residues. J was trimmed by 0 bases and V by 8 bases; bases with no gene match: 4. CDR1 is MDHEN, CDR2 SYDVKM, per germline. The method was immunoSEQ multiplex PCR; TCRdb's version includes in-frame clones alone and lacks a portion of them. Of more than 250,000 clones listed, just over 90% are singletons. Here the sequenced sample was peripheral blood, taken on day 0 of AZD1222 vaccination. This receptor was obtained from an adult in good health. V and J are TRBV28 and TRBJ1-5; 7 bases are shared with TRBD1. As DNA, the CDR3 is TGTGCCAGCGGACAGGTCTATAGCAATCAGCCCCAGCATTTT. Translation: CASGQVYSNQPQHF.